This T cell receptor beta chain was captured by sequencing in a study of shared clonotypes between healthy human individuals. The germline V gene has CDR1 KGHSH and CDR2 LQKENI. The V gene end was trimmed by 2 bases and the J gene end by 2 bases; junction bases not matched to a gene: 2. The CDR3 is 14 amino acids. Assay: immunoSEQ multiplex PCR; the TCRdb copy retains only in-frame clones and omits some. The table lists around 500,000 clones, around three quarters of them singletons. The chain is built from TRBV18 and TRBJ2-7, with 8 positions matching TRBD1. Sample: PBMCs. The clonotype was recovered from a woman between 35 and 50 years old in good health. Some clones in this sample may be carry-over from other donors' samples. CDR3: CASSPAGQAYEQYF. CDR3 coding DNA: TGTGCCAGCTCACCAGCGGGACAGGCCTACGAGCAGTACTTC.